The clone carrying this TCR beta chain has just one count. Its antigen is as yet unknown. Germline values: CDR1 MNHEY, CDR2 SMNVEV (reference sequence). The V end lost 5 bases, the J end lost 4 bases, and 11 bases lay between the germline ends. The CDR3 is made up of 13 amino acids. The data derive from a study of graft-versus-host responses after intestinal transplantation. The overall study: Transplants given to recipients were multivisceral, liver-intestinal, or isolated intestinal. Tacrolimus plus steroids were given to all recipients for roughly three years, preceded by anti-thymocyte globulin induction. Study outcomes and limitations: Graft-versus-host to host-versus-graft clonal ratios in allografts were high in patients with graft-donor T cell macrochimerism. GvH clones detected in recipient marrow included some appearing first in ileum or blood.

Sequenced by immunoSEQ multiplex PCR; TCRdb stores in-frame clones only, minus some. The repertoire holds 35,000 to 45,000 clones, with around 95% as singletons. This receptor was obtained from a human donor who was the organ donor for an intestinal transplant. This chain connects TRBV27 to TRBJ1-2, with a tentative D call TRBD1 (6 bases). Specimen: unstimulated CD8+ T cells sorted from spleen or lymph node cells, collected before transplant. CDR3 coding DNA: TGTGCCAGCAGTGTTACAGGGTCCTATGGCTACACCTTC. This gives the protein CASSVTGSYGYTF.